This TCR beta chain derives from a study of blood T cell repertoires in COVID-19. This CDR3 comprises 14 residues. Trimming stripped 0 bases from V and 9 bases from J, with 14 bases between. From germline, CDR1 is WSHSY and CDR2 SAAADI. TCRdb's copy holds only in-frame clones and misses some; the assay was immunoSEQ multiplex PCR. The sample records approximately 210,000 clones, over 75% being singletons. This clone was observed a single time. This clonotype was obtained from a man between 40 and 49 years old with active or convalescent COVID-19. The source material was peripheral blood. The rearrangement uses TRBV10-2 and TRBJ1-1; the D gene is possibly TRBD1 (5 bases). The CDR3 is CASSESGWGGKAFF. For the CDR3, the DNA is TGCGCCAGCAGTGAGTCAGGTTGGGGGGGGAAAGCTTTCTTT.